These T cell receptor beta chains were read from a single sample in a study of OX40 agonist ivuxolimab in advanced cancers. Sequenced by immunoSEQ multiplex PCR; TCRdb stores in-frame clones only, minus some. The sample has roughly 25,000 clones; roughly 90% are singletons. This sample comprised CD4+ or CD8+ T cells sorted from blood, obtained in a trial of the OX40 agonist ivuxolimab. Every receptor here comes from an adult with an advanced solid tumor such as melanoma, head and neck, liver or kidney cancer. Each CDR3 is given with its conserved first and last residue. Size is omitted from some rows. Given values are once, few, many or a class for expanded clones.

clone_size,v_call,cdr3_aa
few,TRBV7-8,CASSFGQGRYEQFF
.,TRBV7-6,CASSLDWDTGELFF
.,TRBV5-1,CASSLEGVWEELFF
few,TRBV5-4,CASSPGDFSPYEQYF
.,TRBV10-3,CAIGSSGPGLETQYF
.,TRBV4-1,CASSQRGANSPLHF
.,TRBV11-2,CASSLRPGQETQYF
.,TRBV19,CASSIGTGFNEQFF
.,TRBV6-5,CASSYSGQDAEKLFF
.,TRBV7-8,CASSLVFDATDTQYF
.,TRBV7-2,CASSGASGGSNTGELFF
.,TRBV6-1,CASSYDFGYEQYF
.,TRBV7-8,CASSLLAGGNEQFF
few,TRBV27,CASSFEIGPLGAEAFF
once,TRBV6-5,CASSYSSGSPLHF
.,TRBV15,CATRDSGSGTDTQYF
.,TRBV6-1,CASSELAGGLGYDNEQFF
.,TRBV5-4,CASSLAGGTYNEQFF